Presented here are 26 T cell receptor beta chains from one specimen sequenced in a study of blood T cell repertoires in COVID-19. Clones were sequenced by immunoSEQ multiplex PCR, and TCRdb holds only the in-frame ones, with some missing. The profile shows approximately 200,000 clones, 94% of them singletons. Sequences were obtained from peripheral blood. The receptors stem from a young man with COVID-19, enrolled during active disease.

This chain connects TRBV3-1 (or the pseudogene TRBV3-2) to TRBJ2-7; D unclear. V lost 0 bases to trimming and J lost 5 bases, with 14 bases between them. This CDR3 contains 15 residues. CDR1 LGHDT and CDR2 YNNKEL come from the germline V gene (reference sequence). The CDR3, as DNA: TGTGCCAGCAGCCAAGAATATGAGGTGAACAACGAGCAGTACTTC. Translation: CASSQEYEVNNEQYF.

The rearrangement joins TRBV7-9 to TRBJ1-2; D is perhaps TRBD1 (5 bases). The CDR3 consists of 13 residues. V shed 6 bases and J shed 3 bases, with 11 bases lying between them. Germline V gene sequence: CDR1 SEHNR, CDR2 FQNEAQ (reference sequence). The CDR3 DNA sequence: TGTGCCAGCAGAGTTGGGGGGGACTATGGCTACACCTTC. This sequence encodes CASRVGGDYGYTF.

The chain combines TRBV10-3 with TRBJ1-1; 9 nucleotides match TRBD1. Trimming took 3 bases from V and 5 from J; bases not matched to a gene: 13. The CDR3 sequence is 17 residues long. CDR1 is ENHRY and CDR2 is SYGVKD in the germline V gene. The CDR3 DNA is TGTGCCATCAGTGACTCCGGGACAGGGATTTTGGGGACTGAAGCTTTCTTT. As protein: CAISDSGTGILGTEAFF.

The V gene is TRBV16, the J gene TRBJ1-5; D is perhaps TRBD1 (5 bases). V dropped 4 bases and J dropped 0 bases, with 13 bases sitting between them. This CDR3 contains 16 residues. From germline, CDR1 is KGHSY and CDR2 FQNENV. CDR3 sequence reads: CASSRTGLYSNQPQHF. CDR3 nucleotide sequence: TGTGCCAGCAGCCGTACAGGCCTTTATAGCAATCAGCCCCAGCATTTT.

This sequence joins TRBV19 and TRBJ2-5; the match to TRBD1 covers 7 bases. The CDR3 has 14 amino acids. V shed 4 bases and J 5 bases; nucleotides not matched to a gene: 7. Per germline, CDR1 LNHDA and CDR2 SQIVND (reference sequence). CDR3: CASSTSGTAETQYF. Here the CDR3 DNA reads TGTGCCAGTAGTACCTCCGGGACAGCGGAGACCCAGTACTTC.

The rearrangement joins TRBV14 to TRBJ1-2; 7 nucleotides align to TRBD1. CDR3 length equals 14 residues. V lost 5 bases and J lost 4; bases outside the gene matches: 7. CDR1 and CDR2 (germline): SGHDN, FVKESK. The CDR3 DNA sequence: TGTGCCAGCAGCACTTCAGGGGGGCCCTATGGCTACACCTTC. Amino acids: CASSTSGGPYGYTF. The whole variable domain, remainder taken from reference TRBV14 and TRBJ1-2, is EAGVTQFPSHSVIEKGQTVTLRCDPISGHDNLYWYRRVMGKEIKFLLHFVKESKQDESGMPNNRFLAERTGGTYSTLKVQPAELEDSGVYFCASSTSGGPYGYTFGSGTRLTVV.

V and J are TRBV6-2 or TRBV6-3 and TRBJ1-1; possible D gene TRBD1, 6 bases. The V end was cut by 2 bases, the J end by 5 bases, with 12 bases between. Germline loops: CDR1 MNHEY, CDR2 SVGEGT. This CDR3 contains 14 residues. CDR3 sequence (DNA): TGTGCCAGCAGTTACGGCCCGAGGGGGACTGAAGCTTTCTTT. Translation gives CASSYGPRGTEAFF.

This clone occurred once. The chain carries TRBV11-3 and TRBJ2-2; TRBD1 aligns across 12 bases. CDR1 and CDR2 from the germline V gene are SGHNT and YENEEA. The trim removed 1 base at V and 5 bases at J, leaving 5 bases unmatched. This CDR3 has 17 amino acids. Here the CDR3 reads CASSLGDRGQRTGELFF. The CDR3 region has the DNA TGTGCCAGCAGCTTAGGGGACAGGGGGCAAAGGACCGGGGAGCTGTTTTTT.

The chain uses TRBV19 and TRBJ2-7; D gene unclear. The V gene's germline CDR1 is LNHDA and CDR2 SQIVND (reference sequence). The CDR3 loop spans 11 amino acids. Between the trimmed V and J ends, which lost 5 bases and 4 bases, there was a span of 6 bases. The CDR3 is CASSSPYEQYF. In DNA, the CDR3 is TGTGCCAGTAGTTCCCCGTACGAGCAGTACTTC.

The rearrangement uses TRBV9 and TRBJ2-7, with D perhaps matching TRBD2 (6 bases). Trimming cost V 0 bases and J 5 bases, with 15 bases left between them. Germline V gives CDR1 SGDLS, CDR2 YYNGEE. This CDR3 is 15 amino acids long. CDR3 in DNA: TGTGCCAGCAGCGTAGGTCCAGGGAGGCACGACGAGCAGTACTTC. It is translated as CASSVGPGRHDEQYF.

V gene TRBV2 combines with J gene TRBJ1-1; D is possibly TRBD1 (6 bases). The CDR3 spans 13 residues. CDR1 is SNHLY, CDR2 FYNNEI, per germline. The V end lost 6 bases, the J end lost 3 bases, and 11 bases lay between the germline ends. The CDR3 loop is CASRQDSDTEAFF. For the CDR3, the DNA is TGTGCCAGCAGGCAGGACAGCGACACTGAAGCTTTCTTT.

This clone was recorded only once. The chain uses TRBV29-1 and TRBJ1-2; a weak D match, TRBD1 (5 bases). CDR1 SQVTM and CDR2 ANQGSEA come from the germline V gene. The ends were cut back, 5 bases at V and 4 bases at J, with 8 bases in the middle. The CDR3 contains 11 residues. The CDR3 spells CSVKTVYGYTF. The CDR3 nucleotides read TGCAGCGTTAAGACAGTCTATGGCTACACCTTC.

The chain employs TRBV19 and TRBJ1-1; no clear D gene. Germline V lookup: CDR1 LNHDA, CDR2 SQIVND (reference sequence). The CDR3 spans 15 residues. The V end lost 7 bases, the J end lost 0 bases, and 15 bases lay between the germline ends. The CDR3: CASTPYSSLNTEAFF. DNA of the CDR3: TGTGCCAGTACCCCGTACAGCAGTCTGAACACTGAAGCTTTCTTT. The entire variable domain, with the rest obtained from reference TRBV19 and TRBJ1-1, is as follows: DGGITQSPKYLFRKEGQNVTLSCEQNLNHDAMYWYRQDPGQGLRLIYYSQIVNDFQKGDIAEGYSVSREKKESFPLTVTSAQKNPTAFYLCASTPYSSLNTEAFFGQGTRLTVV.

This chain joins TRBV2 and TRBJ2-7; D possibly corresponds to TRBD1 (6 bases). The CDR3 length is 13 residues. Germline V CDR1 and CDR2: SNHLY, FYNNEI. Trimming left V 6 bases short and J 5 bases short, with 14 bases between. CDR3 DNA: TGTGCCAGCAGCACAGGGATCCCAAACGAGCAGTACTTC. This encodes CASSTGIPNEQYF.

This clone is a singleton in its sample. The chain links TRBV4-1 to TRBJ1-2; a possible D gene is TRBD1 (6 bases). CDR1 is MGHRA and CDR2 is YSYEKL in the germline V gene. This CDR3 region has 14 residues. V was clipped by 1 base and J by 8 bases, with 14 bases between them. The CDR3 region is CASSQGFRGGGYTF. The CDR3 coding sequence is TGCGCCAGCAGCCAAGGTTTCAGGGGTGGGGGCTACACCTTC.

The CDR3 loop reads CASSPVREQGNQPQHF. CDR3 DNA: TGTGCCAGCTCACCGGTTAGGGAGCAGGGCAATCAGCCCCAGCATTTT. The J gene is TRBJ1-5, the V gene TRBV18; D gene unclear. Trimming stripped 3 bases from V and 2 bases from J, with 14 bases between. The CDR3 is 16 amino acids. The germline gives CDR1 KGHSH, CDR2 LQKENI.

The chain employs TRBV5-1 and TRBJ1-1, with D unclear. V gave up 0 bases and J gave up 1 base, with 13 bases separating them. The germline CDR1 and CDR2 sequences are SGHRS and YFSETQ. The length of the CDR3 is 16 residues. CDR3 sequence: CASSLEVRAGNTEAFF. CDR3 DNA: TGCGCCAGCAGCTTGGAGGTGCGGGCGGGGAACACTGAAGCTTTCTTT.

This rearrangement joins TRBV6-2 or TRBV6-3 to TRBJ1-6; no clear D gene. CDR3 size: 15 residues. V was shortened by 2 bases and J by 7 bases, with 12 bases between the two germline ends. CDR1 MNHEY and CDR2 SVGEGT come from the germline V gene. CDR3 sequence reads: CASSYGGRPNSPLHF. The CDR3 bases are TGTGCCAGCAGTTACGGAGGGAGACCCAATTCACCCCTCCACTTT.

This chain uses TRBV5-1 with TRBJ2-1; no clear D. Per germline, CDR1 SGHRS and CDR2 YFSETQ. CDR3 length: 16 residues. V shed 0 bases and J shed 0 bases, with 10 bases lying between them. As DNA, the CDR3 is TGCGCCAGCAGCTTGGTGGCAGCGAGCTCCTACAATGAGCAGTTCTTC. Protein: CASSLVAASSYNEQFF.

This clone was detected only once. The chain couples TRBV10-1 to TRBJ2-1; D unresolved. CDR1 WNHNN and CDR2 SYGVQD come from the germline V gene (reference sequence). Trimming shortened V by 0 bases and J by 12 bases, and 9 bases separated the two germline ends. The CDR3 consists of 12 residues. The CDR3 protein is CASSESGLTQFF. CDR3 coding DNA: TGCGCCAGCAGTGAGTCTGGGCTAACGCAGTTCTTC.

The V gene is TRBV18, the J gene TRBJ1-3; the D gene is possibly TRBD1 (5 bases). CDR3 size: 14 residues. V lost 4 bases and J 0 bases, leaving 7 bases between the germline ends. Germline V CDR1 and CDR2: KGHSH, LQKENI. CDR3 in amino acids: CASSRRDSGNTIYF. The CDR3 nucleotides read TGTGCCAGCTCACGCAGGGACTCTGGAAACACCATATATTTT. The full variable domain, completed using reference TRBV18 and TRBJ1-3, is NAGVMQNPRHLVRRRGQEARLRCSPMKGHSHVYWYRQLPEEGLKFMVYLQKENIIDESGMPKERFSAEFPKEGPSILRIQQVVRGDSAAYFCASSRRDSGNTIYFGEGSWLTVV.

The V call is TRBV11-2, the J call TRBJ2-7; TRBD1 matches at 10 bases. Losses at the gene ends were 3 bases for V and 1 base for J; bases not matched to a gene: 6. The CDR3 length is 16 residues. Germline V lookup: CDR1 SGHAT, CDR2 FQNNGV. The CDR3: CASSFPRDRGSYEQYF. CDR3 DNA sequence: TGTGCCAGCAGCTTCCCCCGGGACAGGGGATCCTACGAGCAGTACTTC.

This clone was counted a single time. V gene TRBV4-1 combines with J gene TRBJ1-4, with TRBD1 identical over 11 bases. This CDR3 spans 15 amino acids. Germline CDR1 is MGHRA and CDR2 is YSYEKL. V shed 4 bases, J shed 5 bases, and the junction held 3 bases outside the gene matches. The CDR3 region is CASSLRDRGNEKLFF. The DNA for the CDR3 is TGCGCCAGCAGCCTTCGGGACAGGGGGAATGAAAAACTGTTTTTT.

This chain links TRBV6-6 with TRBJ2-1; 7 bases fit TRBD1. Looked up from germline, CDR1 is MNHNY and CDR2 is SVGAGI (reference sequence). V trimming: 6 bases; J trimming: 7 bases; junction bases outside the gene matches: 9. This CDR3 region has 14 residues. CDR3 amino acids: CASSQIQGWNEQFF. The CDR3 nucleotides read TGTGCCAGCAGCCAAATACAGGGGTGGAATGAGCAGTTCTTC.

The chain combines TRBV2 with TRBJ1-5; D possibly corresponds to TRBD1 (5 bases). CDR3 size: 15 residues. Germline V lookup: CDR1 SNHLY, CDR2 FYNNEI. V was shortened by 1 base and J by 6 bases, with 13 bases between the two germline ends. CDR3 in amino acids: CASSEEGGDGQPQHF. The CDR3 DNA is TGTGCCAGCAGTGAAGAGGGAGGGGATGGTCAGCCCCAGCATTTT.

This clone occurred once. V is TRBV5-4 and J is TRBJ2-4, with TRBD1 identical over 10 bases. The germline gives CDR1 SGHNT, CDR2 YYREEE (reference sequence). V lost 4 bases and J lost 1; bases outside the gene matches: 14. The CDR3 runs to 19 residues. The CDR3, as DNA: TGTGCCAGCAGCCCTACCGGGACAGGGGAAAGCCGGGCCAAAAACATTCAGTACTTC. Encoded protein: CASSPTGTGESRAKNIQYF. Complete variable domain (other parts from reference TRBV5-4 and TRBJ2-4): ETGVTQSPTHLIKTRGQQVTLRCSSQSGHNTVSWYQQALGQGPQFIFQYYREEENGRGNFPPRFSGLQFPNYSSELNVNALELDDSALYLCASSPTGTGESRAKNIQYFGAGTRLSVL.